The clone carrying this T cell receptor (beta chain) came up a few times. What it binds is unknown. This specimen comes from a study of beta chain features in type 1 diabetes. Findings and caveats of the study: In all four CD4+ subsets, TCRB CDR3 length was significantly, moderately reduced in type 1 diabetes.

cDNA synthesis used the whole RNA isolate, giving expressed TCRB sequences. The assay was immunoSEQ multiplex PCR, and TCRdb's table has in-frame clones only and misses some. The sample lists hundreds of thousands of clones, roughly an eighth occurring once. The CDR3 is 17 residues long. Germline V gene data show CDR1 as SGHAT and CDR2 as FQNNGV. V dropped 1 base and J dropped 0; count of bases not matched to a gene: 3. V and J are TRBV11-2 and TRBJ2-3; 11 bases are a match to TRBD2. Sequenced: naive CD4+ T cells from blood. This receptor was identified in a man between 18 and 35 years old with type 1 diabetes. For the CDR3, the DNA is TGTGCCAGCAGCTTAGGTTTAGCGGGGGGGAGCACAGATACGCAGTATTTT. Amino acid sequence: CASSLGLAGGSTDTQYF.